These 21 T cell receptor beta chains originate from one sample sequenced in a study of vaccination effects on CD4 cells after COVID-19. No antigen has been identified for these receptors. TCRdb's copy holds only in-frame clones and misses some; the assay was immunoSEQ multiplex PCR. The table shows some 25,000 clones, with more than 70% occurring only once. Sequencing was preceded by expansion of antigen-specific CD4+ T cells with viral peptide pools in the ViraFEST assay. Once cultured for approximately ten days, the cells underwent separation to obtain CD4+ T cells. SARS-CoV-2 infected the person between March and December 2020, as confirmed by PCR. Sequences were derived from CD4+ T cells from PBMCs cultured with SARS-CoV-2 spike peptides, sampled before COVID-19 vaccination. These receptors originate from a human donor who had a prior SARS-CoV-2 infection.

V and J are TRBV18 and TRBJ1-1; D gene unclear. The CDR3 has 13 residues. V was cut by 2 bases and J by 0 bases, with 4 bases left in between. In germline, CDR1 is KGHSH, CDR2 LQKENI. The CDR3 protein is CASSPEVNTEAFF. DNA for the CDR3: TGTGCCAGCTCACCAGAGGTGAACACTGAAGCTTTCTTT.

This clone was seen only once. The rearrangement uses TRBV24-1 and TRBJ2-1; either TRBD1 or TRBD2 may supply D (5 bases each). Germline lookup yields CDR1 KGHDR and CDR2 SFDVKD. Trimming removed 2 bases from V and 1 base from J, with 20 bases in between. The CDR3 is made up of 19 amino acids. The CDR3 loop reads CATSDWGRTALGSYNEQFF. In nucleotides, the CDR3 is TGTGCCACCAGTGATTGGGGACGAACAGCCTTAGGGTCCTACAATGAGCAGTTCTTC.

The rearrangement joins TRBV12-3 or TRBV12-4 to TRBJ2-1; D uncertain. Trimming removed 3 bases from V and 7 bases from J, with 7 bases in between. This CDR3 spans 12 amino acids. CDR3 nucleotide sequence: TGTGCCAGCAGTTTGTGGCAGAATGAGCAGTTCTTC. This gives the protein CASSLWQNEQFF.

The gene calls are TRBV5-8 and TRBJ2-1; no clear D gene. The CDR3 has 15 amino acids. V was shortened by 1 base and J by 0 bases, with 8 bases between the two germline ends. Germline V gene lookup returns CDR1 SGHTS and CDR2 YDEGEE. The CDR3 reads CASSLPGRSYNEQFF. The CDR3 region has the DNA TGTGCCAGCAGCTTGCCAGGCCGCTCCTACAATGAGCAGTTCTTC.

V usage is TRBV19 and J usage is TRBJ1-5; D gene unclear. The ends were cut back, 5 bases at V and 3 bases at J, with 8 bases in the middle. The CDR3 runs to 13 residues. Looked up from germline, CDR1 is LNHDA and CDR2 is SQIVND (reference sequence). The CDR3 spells CASSPPYNQPQHF. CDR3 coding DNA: TGTGCCAGTAGTCCCCCATACAATCAGCCCCAGCATTTT.

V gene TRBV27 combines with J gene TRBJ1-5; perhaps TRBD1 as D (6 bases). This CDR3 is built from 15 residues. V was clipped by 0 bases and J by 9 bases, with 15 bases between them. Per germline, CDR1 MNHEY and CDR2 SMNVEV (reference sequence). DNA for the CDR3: TGTGCCAGCAGTTTATCCCCCAGGGGATTTTGGCCCCAGCATTTT. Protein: CASSLSPRGFWPQHF.

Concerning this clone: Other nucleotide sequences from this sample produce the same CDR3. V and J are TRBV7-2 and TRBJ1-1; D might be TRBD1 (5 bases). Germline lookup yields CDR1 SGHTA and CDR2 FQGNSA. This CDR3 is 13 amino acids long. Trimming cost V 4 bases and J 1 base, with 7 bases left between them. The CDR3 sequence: CASSSQGNTEAFF. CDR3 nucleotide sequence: TGTGCCAGCAGCTCTCAGGGGAACACTGAAGCTTTCTTT.

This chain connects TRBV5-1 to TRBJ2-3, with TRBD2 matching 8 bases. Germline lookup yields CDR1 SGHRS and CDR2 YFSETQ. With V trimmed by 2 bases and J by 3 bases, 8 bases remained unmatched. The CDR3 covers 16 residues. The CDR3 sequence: CASSFTRGGRTDTQYF. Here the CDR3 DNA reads TGCGCCAGCAGCTTTACCCGGGGGGGCCGGACAGATACGCAGTATTTT.

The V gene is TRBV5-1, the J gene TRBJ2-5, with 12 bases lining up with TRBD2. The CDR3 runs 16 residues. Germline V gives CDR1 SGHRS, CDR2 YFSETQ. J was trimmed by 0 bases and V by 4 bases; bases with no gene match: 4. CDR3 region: CASSAGLAGHQETQYF. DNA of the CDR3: TGCGCCAGCAGCGCGGGACTAGCGGGTCACCAAGAGACCCAGTACTTC.

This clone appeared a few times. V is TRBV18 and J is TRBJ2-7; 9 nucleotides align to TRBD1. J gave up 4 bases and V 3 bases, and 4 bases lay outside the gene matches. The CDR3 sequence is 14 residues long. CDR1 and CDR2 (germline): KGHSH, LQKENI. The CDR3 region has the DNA TGTGCCAGCTCACCCGGGACAGGGACTTACGAGCAGTACTTC. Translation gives CASSPGTGTYEQYF.

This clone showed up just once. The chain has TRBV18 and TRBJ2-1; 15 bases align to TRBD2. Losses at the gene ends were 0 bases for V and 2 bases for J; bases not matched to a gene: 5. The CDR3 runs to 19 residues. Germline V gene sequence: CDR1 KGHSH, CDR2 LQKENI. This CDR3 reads CASSPPGLAGGRTYNEQFF. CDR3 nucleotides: TGTGCCAGCTCACCACCGGGACTAGCGGGAGGTCGGACCTACAATGAGCAGTTCTTC.

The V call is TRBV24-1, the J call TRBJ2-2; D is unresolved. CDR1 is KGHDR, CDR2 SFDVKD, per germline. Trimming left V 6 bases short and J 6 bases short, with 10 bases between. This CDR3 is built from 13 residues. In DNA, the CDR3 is TGTGCCACCAGTTTGCCCCCGTCCGGGGAGCTGTTTTTT. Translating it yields CATSLPPSGELFF.

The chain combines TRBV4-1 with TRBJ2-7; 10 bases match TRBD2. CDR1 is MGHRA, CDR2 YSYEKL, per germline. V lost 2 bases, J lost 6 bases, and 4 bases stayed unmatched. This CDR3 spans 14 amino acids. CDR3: CASSQPGTSVEQYF. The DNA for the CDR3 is TGCGCCAGCAGCCAACCCGGGACTAGCGTCGAGCAGTACTTC.

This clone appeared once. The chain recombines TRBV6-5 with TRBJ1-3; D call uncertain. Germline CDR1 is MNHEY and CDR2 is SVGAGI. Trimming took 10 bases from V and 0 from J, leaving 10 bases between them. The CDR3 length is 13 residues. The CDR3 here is CATNPLSGNTIYF. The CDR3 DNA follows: TGTGCCACCAATCCCCTCTCTGGAAACACCATATATTTT.

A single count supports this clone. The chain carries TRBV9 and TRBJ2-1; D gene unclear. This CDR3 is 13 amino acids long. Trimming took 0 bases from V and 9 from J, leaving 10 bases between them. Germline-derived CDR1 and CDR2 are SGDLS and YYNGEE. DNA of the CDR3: TGTGCCAGCAGCGTAGCTTTTATCAGTGAGCAGTTCTTC. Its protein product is CASSVAFISEQFF. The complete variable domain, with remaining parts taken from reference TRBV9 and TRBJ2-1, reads DSGVTQTPKHLITATGQRVTLRCSPRSGDLSVYWYQQSLDQGLQFLIQYYNGEERAKGNILERFSAQQFPDLHSELNLSSLELGDSALYFCASSVAFISEQFFGPGTRLTVL.

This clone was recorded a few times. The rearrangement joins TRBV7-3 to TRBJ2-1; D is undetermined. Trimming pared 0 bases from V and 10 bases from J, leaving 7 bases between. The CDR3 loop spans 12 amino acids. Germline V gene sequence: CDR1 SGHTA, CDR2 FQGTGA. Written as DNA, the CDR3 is TGTGCCAGCAGCTTAACGTTAGGGGAGCAGTTCTTC. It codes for CASSLTLGEQFF.

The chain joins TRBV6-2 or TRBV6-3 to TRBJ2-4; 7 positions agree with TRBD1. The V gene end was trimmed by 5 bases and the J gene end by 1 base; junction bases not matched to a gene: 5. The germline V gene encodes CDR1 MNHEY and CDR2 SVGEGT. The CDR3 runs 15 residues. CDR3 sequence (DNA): TGTGCCAGCAGTCCACAGACAGGGGCCAAAAACATTCAGTACTTC. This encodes CASSPQTGAKNIQYF.

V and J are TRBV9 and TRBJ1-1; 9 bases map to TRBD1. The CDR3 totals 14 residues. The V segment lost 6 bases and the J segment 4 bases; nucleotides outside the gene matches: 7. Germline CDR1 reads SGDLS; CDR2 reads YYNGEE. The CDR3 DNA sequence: TGTGCCAGCACACAGGGGGCCTTCGTCACTGAAGCTTTCTTT. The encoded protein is CASTQGAFVTEAFF.

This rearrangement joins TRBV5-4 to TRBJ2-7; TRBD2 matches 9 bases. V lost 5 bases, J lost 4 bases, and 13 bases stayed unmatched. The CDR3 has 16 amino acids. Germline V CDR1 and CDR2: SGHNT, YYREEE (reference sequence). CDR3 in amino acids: CASSSTAGAGGYEQYF. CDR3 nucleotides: TGTGCCAGCAGTTCTACAGCGGGAGCGGGGGGATACGAGCAGTACTTC. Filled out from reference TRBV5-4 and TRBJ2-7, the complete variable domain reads ETGVTQSPTHLIKTRGQQVTLRCSSQSGHNTVSWYQQALGQGPQFIFQYYREEENGRGNFPPRFSGLQFPNYSSELNVNALELDDSALYLCASSSTAGAGGYEQYFGPGTRLTVT.

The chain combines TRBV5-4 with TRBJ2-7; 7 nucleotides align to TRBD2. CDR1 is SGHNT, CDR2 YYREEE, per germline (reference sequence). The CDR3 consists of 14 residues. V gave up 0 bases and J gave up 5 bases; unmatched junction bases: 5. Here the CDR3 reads CASSLVRESDEQYF. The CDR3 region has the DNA TGTGCCAGCAGCTTGGTGCGGGAGAGCGACGAGCAGTACTTC.

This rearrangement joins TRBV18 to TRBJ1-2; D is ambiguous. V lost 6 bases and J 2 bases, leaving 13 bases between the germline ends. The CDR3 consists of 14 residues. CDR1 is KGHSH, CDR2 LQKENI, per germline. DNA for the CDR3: TGTGCCAGCTCTACCCGGGGAGTGAACTATGGCTACACCTTC. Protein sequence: CASSTRGVNYGYTF.